This entry is about one T cell receptor (beta chain). Indicated time point: persistent/refractory GD, antithyroid drugs over 5 years with positive TRAb. The TCR library was prepared using RNA isolated from PBMCs. This entry is derived from a study of regulatory T cells in long-lasting Graves disease. Arm-PCR of CDR3 regions and iRepertoire HTBI primers were the basis on which TCR beta libraries were built. As processed by the authors: Samples revealed 62 TRBV and some 15 TRBJ segments. TCRdb reprocessed the multiplex PCR reads via MiXCR and lists one record per CDR3 protein. The V and J calls reflect TCRdb's pipeline rather than the authors' work. Altogether roughly 500,000 distinct CDR3 sequences are present, about a fifth being singletons, with the ten largest covering 7.8%. In germline, CDR1 is SNHLY, CDR2 FYNNEI. This CDR3 is 16 amino acids long. The V and J ends lost 6 bases and 0 bases, in that order; junction bases with no gene match: 9.

The receptor's source is a female donor with Graves disease. V is TRBV2 and J is TRBJ2-7, with 9 nucleotides matching TRBD2. Specimen: peripheral blood mononuclear cells (PBMCs), collected when the disease was refractory, from a patient treated with antithyroid drugs. DNA of the CDR3: TGTGCCAGCAGGATGACTAGCGGCGATATCTCCTACGAGCAGTACTTC. This sequence encodes CASRMTSGDISYEQYF. The full variable domain, in which reference TRBV2 and TRBJ2-7 provide the parts outside the CDR3, is EPEVTQTPSHQVTQMGQEVILRCVPISNHLYFYWYRQILGQKVEFLVSFYNNEISEKSEIFDDQFSVERPDGSNFTLKIRSTKLEDSAMYFCASRMTSGDISYEQYFGPGTRLTVT.